Each of the 3 T cell receptor beta chains below was sequenced from the same sample in a study of beta chain features in type 1 diabetes. Expressed TCRB transcripts were sequenced after all isolated RNA was converted to cDNA. Repertoires were generated with immunoSEQ multiplex PCR, while TCRdb's copy carries only in-frame clones and drops some. The table lists about 290,000 clones, approximately 8% of them singletons. Sequences were obtained from central memory CD4+ T cells from blood. The receptors were sampled from a woman aged 18-29 years in good health.

The J gene is TRBJ1-3, the V gene TRBV29-1; TRBD1 matches at 9 bases. The germline CDR1 and CDR2 sequences are SQVTM and ANQGSEA. The V gene end was trimmed by 7 bases and the J gene end by 7 bases; junction bases not matched to a gene: 5. The CDR3 runs to 12 residues. CDR3 amino acids: CSARTGANTIYF. The CDR3 nucleotides read TGCAGCGCTCGGACAGGGGCGAACACCATATATTTT.

V and J are TRBV7-9 and TRBJ2-2, with D perhaps matching TRBD1 (5 bases). Germline-derived CDR1 and CDR2 are SEHNR and FQNEAQ (reference sequence). V was pared by 4 bases and J by 2 bases, with 8 bases between. This CDR3 is built from 14 residues. CDR3 nucleotide sequence: TGTGCCAGCAGCTCAGACAGAAACACCGGGGAGCTGTTTTTT. Its translation: CASSSDRNTGELFF.

This clone was detected ten times or more. The chain joins TRBV29-1 to TRBJ2-1; D remains unclear. This CDR3 is built from 14 residues. Trimming took 6 bases from V and 4 from J, leaving 16 bases between them. The V gene's germline CDR1 is SQVTM and CDR2 ANQGSEA. The CDR3 bases are TGCAGCGTCGTTACCCTTAAGAGTTACAATGAGCAGTTCTTC. Encoded protein: CSVVTLKSYNEQFF.